These 31 T cell receptor beta chains share one sample of origin, sequenced in a study of shared clonotypes between healthy human individuals (TCRdb year 2020). For the CD8 naive samples, CD45RO-negative cells were positively selected for CCR7, yielding a CD45RA+CCR7+ population from which TemRA cells were excluded. The receptor library was made with the immunoSEQ multiplex PCR assay. TCRdb mirrors the immuneACCESS table, restricted to in-frame sequences. Some clones are absent from its copies; in checked studies, under half trace to an unresolved V gene, and the reason for the others is unknown. This sample is represented by roughly 2,000,000 clones; approximately 94% of them were singletons. The leading ten clones occupy 0.95% to 1.5% of the sample. The sample was naive CD8+ T cells sorted from blood. Per the publication, the cell subset or site label means: CD45RA+CCR7+. All receptors derive from a man aged 18 to 29 in good health.

The chain couples TRBV7-9 to TRBJ1-4; 10 bases agree with TRBD1. This CDR3 contains 17 residues. With V trimmed by 3 bases and J by 4 bases, 8 bases remained unmatched. CDR1 is SEHNR and CDR2 is FQNEAQ in the germline V gene (reference sequence). CDR3 in amino acids: CASSLRDRGPLNEKLFF. In nucleotides, the CDR3 is TGTGCCAGCAGCTTGCGTGACAGGGGGCCACTTAATGAAAAACTGTTTTTT.

V gene TRBV6-1 combines with J gene TRBJ2-4, with D perhaps being TRBD1 or TRBD2 (5 bases each). This CDR3 has 14 amino acids. Per germline, CDR1 MNHNS and CDR2 SASEGT. V shed 2 bases and J shed 7 bases, with 12 bases lying between them. This CDR3 reads CASSEIGRENIQYF. The CDR3 bases are TGTGCCAGCAGTGAAATTGGCAGGGAGAACATTCAGTACTTC.

As regards this clone: Other DNA sequences in this specimen translate into the identical CDR3. The genes are TRBV7-6 and TRBJ2-7; 7 nucleotides align to TRBD2. Germline CDR1 is SGHVS and CDR2 is FNYEAQ. The CDR3 consists of 13 residues. The junction had 3 bases not matched to a gene; V was cut back by 2 bases and J by 5 bases. The CDR3 reads CASSLTLADEQYF. Here the CDR3 DNA reads TGTGCCAGCAGCTTAACGCTAGCGGACGAGCAGTACTTC.

In its sample, this clone was seen once. This rearrangement joins TRBV4-1 to TRBJ2-1; D gene uncertain. The length of the CDR3 is 14 residues. Germline lookup yields CDR1 MGHRA and CDR2 YSYEKL. Deletions cut 8 bases from V and 9 bases from J, with 20 bases between. The CDR3 loop is CASPLKDSSSEQFF. The CDR3 nucleotides are TGCGCCAGCCCTTTGAAGGATTCATCAAGTGAGCAGTTCTTC.

The chain links TRBV7-8 to TRBJ2-7; D unclear. CDR1 is SGHVS and CDR2 is FQNEAQ in the germline V gene. Trimming pared 5 bases from V and 1 base from J, leaving 9 bases between. This CDR3 region has 13 residues. In DNA form, the CDR3 reads TGTGCCAGCAGCGGGCACACATCCTACGAGCAGTACTTC. It specifies CASSGHTSYEQYF.

This rearrangement joins TRBV7-9 to TRBJ1-5, with 12 bases identical to TRBD1. J was trimmed by 6 bases and V by 5 bases; bases with no gene match: 8. The CDR3 covers 16 residues. From germline, CDR1 is SEHNR and CDR2 FQNEAQ (reference sequence). The CDR3 DNA reads TGTGCCAGCAGCGACTCCGGGACAGGGGGCGGTCAGCCCCAGCATTTT. This sequence encodes CASSDSGTGGGQPQHF.

The V call is TRBV7-2, the J call TRBJ1-1; 8 bases align to TRBD1. The CDR3 covers 14 residues. The germline V gene encodes CDR1 SGHTA and CDR2 FQGNSA. Trimming took 5 bases from V and 11 from J; bases not matched to a gene: 13. CDR3 nucleotides: TGTGCCAGCAGCCCAACCGGGACAGGCCTCGCTGCTTTCTTT. Protein sequence: CASSPTGTGLAAFF. The variable domain in full, completed from reference TRBV7-2 and TRBJ1-1, reads GAGVSQSPSNKVTEKGKDVELRCDPISGHTALYWYRQSLGQGLEFLIYFQGNSAPDKSGLPSDRFSAERTGGSVSTLTIQRTQQEDSAVYLCASSPTGTGLAAFFGQGTRLTVV.

V is TRBV19 and J is TRBJ1-1; 8 positions agree with TRBD1. Per germline, CDR1 LNHDA and CDR2 SQIVND (reference sequence). The ends lost 5 bases at V and 0 bases at J; junction bases unmatched: 8. The CDR3 is 16 residues long. This CDR3 reads CASSPNAGGLNTEAFF. The CDR3 DNA is TGTGCCAGTAGTCCCAACGCAGGGGGCTTGAACACTGAAGCTTTCTTT. Variable domain in full (rest from reference TRBV19 and TRBJ1-1): DGGITQSPKYLFRKEGQNVTLSCEQNLNHDAMYWYRQDPGQGLRLIYYSQIVNDFQKGDIAEGYSVSREKKESFPLTVTSAQKNPTAFYLCASSPNAGGLNTEAFFGQGTRLTVV.

The V and J genes are TRBV30 and TRBJ2-7; 8 positions match TRBD1. The CDR3 loop spans 14 amino acids. Germline CDR1 and CDR2: GTSNPN and SVGIG (reference sequence). V shed 2 bases and J 5 bases; nucleotides not matched to a gene: 8. In nucleotides, the CDR3 is TGTGCCTGGAGTTTCGACAGGGGTGTAGACGAGCAGTACTTC. It translates to CAWSFDRGVDEQYF.

The chain couples TRBV10-3 to TRBJ2-7, with 9 positions matching TRBD1. This CDR3 spans 15 amino acids. The V and J ends lost 3 bases and 3 bases, in that order; junction bases with no gene match: 6. Germline loops: CDR1 ENHRY, CDR2 SYGVKD. CDR3 DNA: TGTGCCATCAGTGAACCTCCGGGACAGGGCTACGAGCAGTACTTC. This encodes CAISEPPGQGYEQYF.

This clone showed up just once. The chain joins TRBV5-6 to TRBJ2-3; D not certain. Germline values: CDR1 SGHDT, CDR2 YYEEEE. Trimming left V 0 bases short and J 1 base short, with 12 bases between. The CDR3 is 16 residues long. CDR3 in DNA: TGTGCCAGCAGCTTGGTGGCGAGCGAGGGCACAGATACGCAGTATTTT. Translated, it gives CASSLVASEGTDTQYF.

The CDR3: CASSRPSGDFETQYF. In DNA, the CDR3 is TGTGCCAGCAGCCGTCCTAGCGGGGATTTCGAGACCCAGTACTTC. J is TRBJ2-5 and V is TRBV7-9; 9 positions match TRBD2. Looked up from germline, CDR1 is SEHNR and CDR2 is FQNEAQ (reference sequence). V was pared by 5 bases and J by 5 bases, with 9 bases of the junction left unmatched. The CDR3 loop spans 15 amino acids. Combining the CDR3 with reference TRBV7-9 and TRBJ2-5 gives the whole variable domain DTGVSQNPRHKITKRGQNVTFRCDPISEHNRLYWYRQTLGQGPEFLTYFQNEAQLEKSRLLSDRFSAERPKGSFSTLEIQRTEQGDSAMYLCASSRPSGDFETQYFGPGTRLLVL.

Note on this clone: Other DNA variants within this sample encode the same CDR3. The chain uses TRBV6-6 and TRBJ2-7, with D perhaps TRBD1 (5 bases). Germline V CDR1 and CDR2: MNHNY, SVGAGI (reference sequence). With 0 bases removed from V and 4 bases from J, the gap between germline ends came to 7 bases. The CDR3 extends over 13 amino acids. The CDR3 DNA reads TGTGCCAGCAGTTACTCGCAGGGATACGAGCAGTACTTC. Protein sequence: CASSYSQGYEQYF.

The rearrangement joins TRBV28 to TRBJ2-3; D may be TRBD1 (5 bases). The CDR3 is made up of 14 amino acids. Trimming cost V 5 bases and J 2 bases, with 11 bases left between them. In germline, CDR1 is MDHEN, CDR2 SYDVKM. CDR3 nucleotides: TGTGCCAGCAGTGGTGACAGTTACACAGATACGCAGTATTTT. Translating gives CASSGDSYTDTQYF.

This rearrangement joins TRBV19 to TRBJ2-1; TRBD2 matches at 10 bases. Trimming took 8 bases from V and 8 from J; bases not matched to a gene: 21. CDR1 is LNHDA and CDR2 is SQIVND in the germline V gene (reference sequence). The CDR3 consists of 18 residues. The CDR3 loop is CASSAGTSAGLASHEQFF. The CDR3 DNA follows: TGTGCCAGTTCGGCGGGGACTAGCGCCGGGCTGGCCTCCCATGAGCAGTTCTTC. Drawing the rest from reference TRBV19 and TRBJ2-1, the complete variable domain is DGGITQSPKYLFRKEGQNVTLSCEQNLNHDAMYWYRQDPGQGLRLIYYSQIVNDFQKGDIAEGYSVSREKKESFPLTVTSAQKNPTAFYLCASSAGTSAGLASHEQFFGPGTRLTVL.

CDR3 residues: CASSFAQGNSPLHF. CDR3 bases: TGTGCCAGCAGCTTCGCACAGGGGAATTCACCCCTCCACTTT. The V gene is TRBV13, the J gene TRBJ1-6, with 7 bases fitting TRBD1. The V and J ends lost 3 bases and 7 bases, in that order; junction bases with no gene match: 3. The CDR3 sequence is 14 residues long. From germline, CDR1 is PRHDT and CDR2 FYEKMQ (reference sequence).

The chain joins TRBV2 to TRBJ2-5; D gene unclear. This CDR3 is 16 amino acids long. V dropped 2 bases and J dropped 4 bases, with 17 bases sitting between them. The germline V gene encodes CDR1 SNHLY and CDR2 FYNNEI. This CDR3 reads CASSERWNGPVETQYF. Written as DNA, the CDR3 is TGTGCCAGCAGTGAACGTTGGAACGGCCCCGTAGAGACCCAGTACTTC.

The J gene is TRBJ1-2, the V gene TRBV28; D possibly corresponds to TRBD1 (6 bases). Germline V gene lookup returns CDR1 MDHEN and CDR2 SYDVKM. Trimming cost V 5 bases and J 7 bases, with 20 bases left between them. The CDR3 is 15 residues long. The chain's CDR3 is CASSTRDMRASGYTF. DNA of the CDR3: TGTGCCAGCAGTACCCGGGACATGAGAGCCTCTGGCTACACCTTC.

This chain links TRBV2 with TRBJ2-6; D is unclear. CDR1 and CDR2 (germline): SNHLY, FYNNEI. The length of the CDR3 is 16 residues. Trimming stripped 1 base from V and 0 bases from J, with 7 bases between. The DNA of the CDR3 is TGTGCCAGCAGTGAAGACCTAAGCTCTGGGGCCAACGTCCTGACTTTC. Amino acid sequence: CASSEDLSSGANVLTF.

The chain uses TRBV10-3 and TRBJ2-7; a weak D match, TRBD1 (6 bases). The CDR3 runs to 14 residues. The V and J ends lost 5 bases and 3 bases respectively, with 14 bases between them. Germline V gene sequence: CDR1 ENHRY, CDR2 SYGVKD. This chain's CDR3 is CAISQGSMSYEQYF. CDR3 bases: TGTGCCATCAGTCAGGGGTCCATGAGCTACGAGCAGTACTTC.

The chain joins TRBV27 to TRBJ2-7; 8 positions agree with TRBD1. The CDR3 sequence is 16 residues long. The V segment lost 2 bases and the J segment 8 bases; nucleotides outside the gene matches: 14. The germline V gene has CDR1 MNHEY and CDR2 SMNVEV (reference sequence). The CDR3 coding sequence is TGTGCCAGCAGTTTACCACCAGGGACAGGAAAAACCCAGCAGTACTTC. It is translated as CASSLPPGTGKTQQYF.

The chain combines TRBV5-1 with TRBJ2-7; D possibly corresponds to TRBD2 (5 bases). V lost 1 base to trimming and J lost 0 bases, with 11 bases between them. This CDR3 is built from 15 residues. Germline assignment: CDR1 SGHRS and CDR2 YFSETQ. This CDR3 reads CASSLRRVSSYEQYF. CDR3 in DNA: TGCGCCAGCAGCTTGAGGCGGGTTAGCTCCTACGAGCAGTACTTC.

The rearrangement uses TRBV4-3 and TRBJ2-1; a weak D match, TRBD2 (5 bases). The CDR3 runs 15 residues. CDR1 is LGHNA and CDR2 is YSLEER in the germline V gene. The V end lost 3 bases, the J end lost 1 base, and 10 bases lay between the germline ends. In nucleotides, the CDR3 is TGCGCCAGCAGCCATGCAGCGGATTCCTACAATGAGCAGTTCTTC. Its protein product is CASSHAADSYNEQFF.

The chain has TRBV7-6 and TRBJ2-5; 13 positions agree with TRBD2. J lost 2 bases, V lost 2 bases, and 5 bases had no gene match. The germline CDR1 and CDR2 sequences are SGHVS and FNYEAQ. The CDR3 length is 17 residues. The chain's CDR3 is CASSLSRTSGSQETQYF. The CDR3 DNA follows: TGTGCCAGCAGCTTAAGCAGGACTAGCGGGAGTCAAGAGACCCAGTACTTC.

The chain links TRBV10-3 to TRBJ2-2; 11 bases match TRBD2. Germline V gene sequence: CDR1 ENHRY, CDR2 SYGVKD. With 2 bases clipped from V and 7 bases from J, the junction kept 15 bases outside the gene matches. The CDR3 consists of 19 residues. The chain's CDR3 is CAISETQASGRWGDGELFF. CDR3 bases: TGTGCCATCAGTGAGACTCAGGCTAGCGGGAGGTGGGGAGACGGGGAGCTGTTTTTT.

Note on this clone: At the DNA level, this CDR3 is encoded by other sequences in the same sample as well. The V gene is TRBV27, the J gene TRBJ1-1, with unresolved D. The CDR3 is 14 amino acids. CDR1 and CDR2 from the germline V gene are MNHEY and SMNVEV (reference sequence). Deletions cut 0 bases from V and 1 base from J, with 6 bases between. The CDR3 sequence is CASSLSWGNTEAFF. In nucleotides, the CDR3 is TGTGCCAGCAGTTTATCGTGGGGGAACACTGAAGCTTTCTTT.

V gene TRBV7-8 combines with J gene TRBJ1-5; D not resolved. Per germline, CDR1 SGHVS and CDR2 FQNEAQ. V gave up 1 base and J gave up 0 bases, with 10 bases separating them. The CDR3 sequence is 16 residues long. DNA of the CDR3: TGTGCCAGCAGCTTAGAATACCCCGGTAGCAATCAGCCCCAGCATTTT. It is translated as CASSLEYPGSNQPQHF.

This clone was observed a single time. V and J are TRBV5-6 and TRBJ2-7; no reliable D call. Deletions cut 0 bases from V and 0 bases from J, with 13 bases between. Germline V gene lookup returns CDR1 SGHDT and CDR2 YYEEEE. This CDR3 has 16 amino acids. The CDR3 DNA reads TGTGCCAGCAGCTTGGTAGGGCCCGCTATCTCCTACGAGCAGTACTTC. It specifies CASSLVGPAISYEQYF.

The chain carries TRBV10-2 and TRBJ2-7; D gene uncertain. V was shortened by 4 bases and J by 3 bases, with 7 bases between the two germline ends. Looked up from germline, CDR1 is WSHSY and CDR2 is SAAADI. The CDR3 contains 12 residues. The CDR3 sequence: CASSVTVYEQYF. The CDR3 nucleotides read TGCGCCAGCAGTGTGACGGTCTACGAGCAGTACTTC.

The gene calls are TRBV11-3 and TRBJ2-1; possibly TRBD2 for D (6 bases). The germline gives CDR1 SGHNT, CDR2 YENEEA. V gave up 4 bases and J gave up 9 bases, with 19 bases separating them. The CDR3 is made up of 15 amino acids. In nucleotides, the CDR3 is TGTGCCAGCAGCTCCCGGGACGAAGGTAGCGGTGAGCAGTTCTTC. Protein sequence: CASSSRDEGSGEQFF.

The table lists this clone with a count of one. The chain employs TRBV29-1 and TRBJ2-1; 13 bases match TRBD2. The CDR3 consists of 15 residues. Per the germline V gene, CDR1 is SQVTM and CDR2 is ANQGSEA. The V gene end was trimmed by 7 bases and the J gene end by 9 bases; junction bases not matched to a gene: 12. The DNA of the CDR3 is TGCAGCGCCGACACCGGGACTAGCGGGACGACTGAGCAGTTCTTC. This codes for CSADTGTSGTTEQFF.